The next 19 T cell receptor beta chains were all read from a single sample in a study of identifying expanded T cells in peripheral blood. Profiled with immunoSEQ multiplex PCR; TCRdb holds only in-frame clones, not every one. The table records under 150,000 clones, 86% of them present only once. What was sequenced was blood. The receptors derive from a person aged 18 to 75 in good health.

Concerning this clone: A much more abundant neighbour one base away suggests this may be a read error. At the DNA level, this CDR3 is encoded by other sequences in the same sample as well. This sequence joins TRBV5-8 and TRBJ1-2; D is possibly TRBD1 (5 bases). V was cut by 3 bases and J by 4 bases, with 13 bases left in between. Germline-derived CDR1 and CDR2 are SGHTS and YDEGEE. CDR3 length: 14 amino acids. The CDR3 protein is CASSWGGGSYGYTF. For the CDR3, the DNA is TGTGCCAGCAGCTGGGGCGGGGGGAGCTATGGCTACACCTTC.

The chain is built from TRBV7-3 and TRBJ2-1; 7 bases agree with TRBD2. The germline V gene encodes CDR1 SGHTA and CDR2 FQGTGA. V lost 2 bases to trimming and J lost 0 bases; unmatched junction nucleotides: 16. The CDR3 consists of 20 residues. The CDR3 here is CASSLFDGGDLESSYNEQFF. The CDR3 DNA reads TGTGCCAGCAGCTTATTTGATGGGGGGGACCTAGAGAGCTCCTACAATGAGCAGTTCTTC.

The chain couples TRBV9 to TRBJ2-3; D unclear. The V gene's germline CDR1 is SGDLS and CDR2 YYNGEE. Deletions cut 4 bases from V and 5 bases from J, with 14 bases between. The CDR3 has 14 amino acids. The DNA of the CDR3 is TGTGCCAGCAGCCCATTGGGGTATGAAGATACGCAGTATTTT. This codes for CASSPLGYEDTQYF.

The chain has TRBV4-3 and TRBJ1-5; 8 bases match TRBD1. Germline CDR1 reads LGHNA; CDR2 reads YSLEER. The CDR3 sequence is 15 residues long. J gave up 1 base and V 4 bases, and 3 bases lay outside the gene matches. The CDR3 sequence: CASSRDRSSNQPQHF. CDR3 DNA sequence: TGCGCCAGCAGCCGGGACAGGTCCAGCAATCAGCCCCAGCATTTT.

This chain connects TRBV7-3 to TRBJ2-7; D remains ambiguous. Germline V CDR1 and CDR2: SGHTA, FQGTGA. The V and J ends lost 1 base and 7 bases respectively, with 11 bases between them. This CDR3 is 13 amino acids long. The CDR3 region is CASSLNPVGEQYF. As DNA, the CDR3 is TGTGCCAGCAGCTTAAACCCGGTGGGGGAGCAGTACTTC.

This clone was counted between two and nine times. The rearrangement joins TRBV5-1 to TRBJ2-1, with TRBD1 as a possible D gene (5 bases). Germline V lookup: CDR1 SGHRS, CDR2 YFSETQ. V lost 2 bases and J 10 bases, leaving 7 bases between the germline ends. The CDR3 loop spans 11 amino acids. CDR3 loop: CASSLDREQFF. The CDR3 nucleotides are TGCGCCAGCAGCTTAGACAGAGAGCAGTTCTTC.

The chain uses TRBV7-2 and TRBJ2-7; possible D gene TRBD2, 6 bases. There are 15 residues in the CDR3. Trimming removed 4 bases from V and 5 bases from J, with 18 bases in between. Germline lookup yields CDR1 SGHTA and CDR2 FQGNSA. The DNA for the CDR3 is TGTGCCAGCAGCTGGGGTAGTGGGGGACTCGACGAGCAGTACTTC. Translating it yields CASSWGSGGLDEQYF.

The V and J genes are TRBV4-3 and TRBJ1-5; D gene ambiguous. The germline V gene encodes CDR1 LGHNA and CDR2 YSLEER. Deletions cut 4 bases from V and 4 bases from J, with 8 bases between. CDR3 size: 13 residues. The CDR3 is CASSLGRNQPQHF. In DNA, the CDR3 is TGCGCCAGCAGCCTCGGACGGAATCAGCCCCAGCATTTT.

The table lists this clone with a few counts. V and J are TRBV13 and TRBJ1-5; 7 nucleotides match TRBD1. The CDR3 totals 14 residues. The germline V gene has CDR1 PRHDT and CDR2 FYEKMQ (reference sequence). V was pared by 5 bases and J by 5 bases, with 6 bases of the junction left unmatched. Here the CDR3 reads CASSLQGIDQPQHF. The CDR3 bases are TGTGCCAGCAGCCTACAGGGGATTGATCAGCCCCAGCATTTT.

This clone was detected only a few times. The chain employs TRBV7-9 and TRBJ2-3, with 9 bases fitting TRBD2. The V and J ends lost 2 bases and 0 bases, in that order; junction bases with no gene match: 3. CDR3 length equals 16 residues. The V gene's germline CDR1 is SEHNR and CDR2 FQNEAQ (reference sequence). For the CDR3, the DNA is TGTGCCAGCAGCTTAAGTCTAGCGGGGAGCACAGATACGCAGTATTTT. Its translation is CASSLSLAGSTDTQYF.

This chain joins TRBV10-3 and TRBJ2-1, with 7 bases lining up with TRBD2. With 2 bases clipped from V and 6 bases from J, the junction kept 13 bases outside the gene matches. The CDR3 length is 17 residues. Germline-derived CDR1 and CDR2 are ENHRY and SYGVKD. The CDR3 loop is CAISERSGTTLGNEQFF. In DNA form, the CDR3 reads TGTGCCATCAGTGAGCGATCCGGGACTACGCTAGGCAATGAGCAGTTCTTC.

J is TRBJ2-7 and V is TRBV5-1; 9 bases fit TRBD1. The V gene end was trimmed by 0 bases and the J gene end by 3 bases; junction bases not matched to a gene: 1. CDR1 is SGHRS, CDR2 YFSETQ, per germline. This CDR3 comprises 14 residues. CDR3 protein: CASSLETGGYEQYF. The DNA for the CDR3 is TGCGCCAGCAGCTTGGAGACAGGGGGCTACGAGCAGTACTTC.

This rearrangement joins TRBV5-1 to TRBJ1-4; 7 bases map to TRBD1. J was trimmed by 6 bases and V by 4 bases; bases with no gene match: 9. CDR3 length equals 15 residues. CDR1 is SGHRS, CDR2 YFSETQ, per germline. CDR3 DNA sequence: TGCGCCAGCAGCCACCGACAGGGAAAGGATGAAAAACTGTTTTTT. This gives the protein CASSHRQGKDEKLFF.

This chain joins TRBV19 and TRBJ1-5, with 7 nucleotides matching TRBD1. The CDR3 covers 14 residues. Germline CDR1 reads LNHDA; CDR2 reads SQIVND (reference sequence). V lost 5 bases, J lost 5 bases, and 6 bases stayed unmatched. The DNA for the CDR3 is TGTGCCAGTAGTCGGGACAGTGGGCATCAGCCCCAGCATTTT. Translating gives CASSRDSGHQPQHF.

This clone was counted once. CDR3 sequence (DNA): TGTGCCTGGAGCGGGATACATCAGGGCGTGGAGGGAGAGACCCAGTACTTC. This codes for CAWSGIHQGVEGETQYF. This chain uses TRBV30 with TRBJ2-5; a possible D gene is TRBD2 (6 bases). The CDR3 contains 17 residues. Germline V gives CDR1 GTSNPN, CDR2 SVGIG (reference sequence). Trimming took 3 bases from V and 4 from J, leaving 24 bases between them.

The genes are TRBV2 and TRBJ2-1; 13 bases agree with TRBD2. The V and J ends lost 5 bases and 8 bases, in that order; junction bases with no gene match: 9. In germline, CDR1 is SNHLY, CDR2 FYNNEI. This CDR3 is 16 amino acids long. CDR3 protein: CASSPTGTSGVDEQFF. The CDR3 nucleotides read TGTGCCAGCAGTCCAACCGGGACTAGCGGGGTCGATGAGCAGTTCTTC.

CDR3 loop: CASSSSFGTGGYNEQFF. The CDR3 region has the DNA TGTGCCAGCAGCTCAAGCTTTGGGACAGGGGGCTACAATGAGCAGTTCTTC. The rearrangement links TRBV5-5 to TRBJ2-1, with TRBD1 matching over 11 bases. The CDR3 loop spans 17 amino acids. The germline V gene has CDR1 SGHKS and CDR2 YYEKEE (reference sequence). V trimming: 3 bases; J trimming: 3 bases; junction bases outside the gene matches: 8. Variable domain in full (rest from reference TRBV5-5 and TRBJ2-1): DAGVTQSPTHLIKTRGQQVTLRCSPISGHKSVSWYQQVLGQGPQFIFQYYEKEERGRGNFPDRFSARQFPNYSSELNVNALLLGDSALYLCASSSSFGTGGYNEQFFGPGTRLTVL.

The J gene is TRBJ2-7, the V gene TRBV7-9; TRBD1 matches at 9 bases. The V gene's germline CDR1 is SEHNR and CDR2 FQNEAQ (reference sequence). The V and J ends lost 5 bases and 6 bases, in that order; junction bases with no gene match: 11. The CDR3 runs 15 residues. CDR3 protein: CASSADAGTGREQYF. The CDR3 nucleotides are TGTGCCAGCAGCGCCGATGCAGGGACAGGGCGCGAGCAGTACTTC.

This clone was seen once. The chain joins TRBV19 to TRBJ1-4; D may be TRBD1 (5 bases). This CDR3 has 15 amino acids. Trimming left V 3 bases short and J 4 bases short, with 12 bases between. The germline V gene has CDR1 LNHDA and CDR2 SQIVND (reference sequence). CDR3 in DNA: TGTGCCAGTAGTATCCGGGACGGATTTAATGAAAAACTGTTTTTT. Protein sequence: CASSIRDGFNEKLFF.